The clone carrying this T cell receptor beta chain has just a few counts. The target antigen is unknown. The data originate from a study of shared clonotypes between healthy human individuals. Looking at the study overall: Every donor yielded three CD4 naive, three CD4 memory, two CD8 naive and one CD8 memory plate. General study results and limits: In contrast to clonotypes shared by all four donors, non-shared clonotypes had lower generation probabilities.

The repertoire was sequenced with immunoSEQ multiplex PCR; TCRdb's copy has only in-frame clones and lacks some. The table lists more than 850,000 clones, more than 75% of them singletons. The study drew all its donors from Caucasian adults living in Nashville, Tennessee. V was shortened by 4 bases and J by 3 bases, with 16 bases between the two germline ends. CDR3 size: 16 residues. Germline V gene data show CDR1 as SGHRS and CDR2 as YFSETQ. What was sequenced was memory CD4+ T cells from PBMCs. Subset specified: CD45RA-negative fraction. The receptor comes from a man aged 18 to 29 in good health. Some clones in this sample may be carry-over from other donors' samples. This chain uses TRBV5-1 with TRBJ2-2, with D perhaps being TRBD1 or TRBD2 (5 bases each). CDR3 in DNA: TGCGCCAGCAGCAGGCGGGTGCAAGGGGACACCGGGGAGCTGTTTTTT. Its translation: CASSRRVQGDTGELFF.